These 25 T cell receptor beta chains were all obtained from the same sample, sequenced in a study of blood T cell repertoires in COVID-19. Measured with immunoSEQ multiplex PCR; TCRdb has only the in-frame clones, and not every one. The sample shows approximately 30,000 clones, about 90% of them seen only once. Sequenced material: peripheral blood. Receptors were obtained from a man in his 70s with active or convalescent COVID-19.

Points on this clone: At one boundary the junction diverges from the germline segment, which might be a read error. This sequence joins TRBV20-1 and TRBJ2-7; the match to TRBD1 covers 9 bases. This CDR3 is 11 amino acids long. The germline CDR1 and CDR2 sequences are DFQATT and SNEGSKA (reference sequence). CDR3 loop: CSAILGDRVHF. CDR3 sequence (DNA): TGCAGTGCCATCCTGGGGGACAGGGTTCACTTC.

This chain uses TRBV6-6 with TRBJ1-6; a weak D match, TRBD1 (6 bases). CDR3 length: 16 amino acids. CDR1 is MNHNY, CDR2 SVGAGI, per germline (reference sequence). Deletions cut 4 bases from V and 0 bases from J, with 10 bases between. The CDR3 nucleotides read TGTGCCAGCAGTTCAGGACAGTCCTCCTATAATTCACCCCTCCACTTT. Translation gives CASSSGQSSYNSPLHF.

In the case of this clone: The junction does not match germline at one end; this may be a read error. The chain combines TRBV5-1 with TRBJ1-1; a weak D match, TRBD1 (6 bases). Per germline, CDR1 SGHRS and CDR2 YFSETQ. The CDR3 contains 14 residues. CDR3 sequence: CASSLATGNAEAFF. The DNA for the CDR3 is TGCGCCAGCAGCTTGGCCACAGGGAACGCTGAAGCTTTCTTT.

The rearrangement uses TRBV28 and TRBJ1-6; D not certain. This CDR3 is built from 17 residues. The germline gives CDR1 MDHEN, CDR2 SYDVKM. V was pared by 2 bases and J by 6 bases, with 17 bases between. The CDR3 is CASSLPQRRSGNSPLHF. The DNA for the CDR3 is TGTGCCAGCAGTTTACCCCAAAGGAGGAGCGGTAATTCACCCCTCCACTTT.

The CDR3 here is CASRPSGAGNSPLHF. CDR3 nucleotides: TGTGCCAGCAGACCATCAGGGGCTGGGAATTCACCCCTCCACTTT. The chain combines TRBV6-5 with TRBJ1-6; D might be TRBD1 (6 bases). The CDR3 totals 15 residues. CDR1 and CDR2 from the germline V gene are MNHEY and SVGAGI. Trimming took off 6 bases at V and 7 bases at J, with 16 bases between the two ends.

The chain links TRBV7-9 to TRBJ2-7; TRBD1 is a possible D gene (5 bases). Between the trimmed V and J ends, which lost 0 bases and 6 bases, there was a span of 9 bases. CDR3 size: 13 residues. CDR1 and CDR2 from the germline V gene are SEHNR and FQNEAQ (reference sequence). As DNA, the CDR3 is TGTGCCAGCAGCTTAGCCGCAGGGCCCGAGCAGTACTTC. Translation gives CASSLAAGPEQYF.

This rearrangement joins TRBV10-3 to TRBJ1-2; tentatively, D is TRBD1 (5 bases). Germline CDR1 ENHRY, CDR2 SYGVKD. Trimming pared 0 bases from V and 4 bases from J, leaving 12 bases between. The CDR3 covers 15 residues. The CDR3 DNA sequence: TGTGCCATCAGTGAGTCGGGAGGGGTAGGCTATGGCTACACCTTC. Its translation: CAISESGGVGYGYTF.

J is TRBJ1-1 and V is TRBV28; TRBD1 matches 8 bases. Germline assignment: CDR1 MDHEN and CDR2 SYDVKM. After removal of 6 bases from V and 5 bases from J, the junction contained 5 bases not matched to a gene. The CDR3 runs 13 residues. In DNA form, the CDR3 reads TGTGCCAGCAGAGGACAGGGAAGGACTGAAGCTTTCTTT. Translating it yields CASRGQGRTEAFF.

V is TRBV6-2 or TRBV6-3 and J is TRBJ1-2; no definite D call. The ends were cut back, 5 bases at V and 4 bases at J, with 11 bases in the middle. CDR3 length: 13 amino acids. The germline V gene encodes CDR1 MNHEY and CDR2 SVGEGT. The CDR3 is CASSASGVYGYTF. CDR3 bases: TGTGCCAGCAGTGCCTCAGGTGTCTATGGCTACACCTTC.

J is TRBJ1-1 and V is TRBV21-1; the listed D gene, TRBD1, was not tested against the DNA. TRBV21-1 is marked as a pseudogene. This CDR3 has 12 amino acids. The CDR3 sequence is CASSDTNTEAFF. The DNA of the CDR3 is TGTGCCAGCAGTGACACGAACACTGAAGCTTTCTTT.

The chain has TRBV18 and TRBJ1-1; 8 bases line up with TRBD1. V was pared by 2 bases and J by 4 bases, with 9 bases of the junction left unmatched. Germline V gene lookup returns CDR1 KGHSH and CDR2 LQKENI. CDR3 length: 16 amino acids. The DNA for the CDR3 is TGTGCCAGCTCACCAAGTAGGAACAGGGGGTTCACTGAAGCTTTCTTT. This gives the protein CASSPSRNRGFTEAFF.

The chain carries TRBV5-1 and TRBJ2-3, with TRBD2 matching 9 bases. The CDR3 is 15 residues long. J gave up 1 base and V 3 bases, and 3 bases lay outside the gene matches. Per germline, CDR1 SGHRS and CDR2 YFSETQ. The CDR3 bases are TGCGCCAGCAGCTCCTTAGCGGGGGGCACAGATACGCAGTATTTT. This codes for CASSSLAGGTDTQYF. The full variable domain, its missing parts supplied by reference TRBV5-1 and TRBJ2-3, is KAGVTQTPRYLIKTRGQQVTLSCSPISGHRSVSWYQQTPGQGLQFLFEYFSETQRNKGNFPGRFSGRQFSNSRSEMNVSTLELGDSALYLCASSSLAGGTDTQYFGPGTRLTVL.

CDR3 nucleotide sequence: TGTGCCAGCTCACCAAGTCCCAGGGAAGAGACCCAGTACTTC. It translates to CASSPSPREETQYF. The gene calls are TRBV18 and TRBJ2-5; D is possibly TRBD1 (5 bases). Trimming took off 2 bases at V and 3 bases at J, with 10 bases between the two ends. Germline values: CDR1 KGHSH, CDR2 LQKENI. The CDR3 totals 14 residues.

The V and J genes are TRBV10-3 and TRBJ2-2, with no clear D. Germline CDR1 is ENHRY and CDR2 is SYGVKD. The V gene lost 6 bases and the J gene lost 4 bases, with 6 bases spanning the gap. CDR3 length: 12 residues. CDR3 sequence reads: CAIRRSTGELFF. DNA for the CDR3: TGTGCCATCAGGAGGAGCACCGGGGAGCTGTTTTTT.

The chain joins TRBV19 to TRBJ1-6, with 9 bases identical to TRBD1. CDR3 length equals 17 residues. Germline CDR1 reads LNHDA; CDR2 reads SQIVND (reference sequence). The V and J ends lost 1 base and 12 bases, in that order; junction bases with no gene match: 13. The CDR3: CASSIGNPGQGVRPLHF. The CDR3 coding sequence is TGTGCCAGTAGTATAGGGAATCCGGGACAGGGCGTCAGACCCCTCCACTTT.

The gene calls are TRBV6-6 and TRBJ2-1; weak D call: TRBD2 (5 bases). Germline assignment: CDR1 MNHNY and CDR2 SVGAGI (reference sequence). V was clipped by 8 bases and J by 2 bases, with 10 bases between them. The CDR3 consists of 13 residues. For the CDR3, the DNA is TGTGCCAGCGTTCCGGGGACCTACAATGAGCAGTTCTTC. This encodes CASVPGTYNEQFF.

The V call is TRBV11-3, the J call TRBJ2-1; a weak D match, TRBD2 (7 bases). Trimming left V 1 base short and J 7 bases short, with 14 bases between. Germline V gives CDR1 SGHNT, CDR2 YENEEA. CDR3 size: 15 residues. The CDR3 DNA sequence: TGTGCCAGCAGCTTAGGGGAGCGGGACAATAATGAGCAGTTCTTC. Amino acids: CASSLGERDNNEQFF.

Only one count was recorded for this clone. The V and J genes are TRBV29-1 and TRBJ1-2, with 8 bases that match TRBD1. The CDR3 extends over 14 amino acids. J lost 3 bases, V lost 6 bases, and 9 bases had no gene match. Germline V gene sequence: CDR1 SQVTM, CDR2 ANQGSEA. The CDR3 sequence is CSVSRTGWDYGYTF. CDR3 nucleotide sequence: TGCAGCGTCAGTCGGACAGGGTGGGACTATGGCTACACCTTC.

The V call is TRBV5-1, the J call TRBJ2-1; D unresolved. CDR1 is SGHRS and CDR2 is YFSETQ in the germline V gene. The V end was cut by 0 bases, the J end by 0 bases, with 10 bases between. CDR3 length: 16 amino acids. The CDR3 sequence is CASSLAQSSSYNEQFF. CDR3 sequence (DNA): TGCGCCAGCAGCTTGGCACAGTCGAGCTCCTACAATGAGCAGTTCTTC.

The V call is TRBV24-1, the J call TRBJ2-1; 13 bases fit TRBD2. This CDR3 has 17 residues. In germline, CDR1 is KGHDR, CDR2 SFDVKD. V lost 4 bases and J lost 7; bases outside the gene matches: 9. In nucleotides, the CDR3 is TGTGCCACCAGTGACGCGGGACTAGCGGGGCGAAGGAATGAGCAGTTCTTC. Protein: CATSDAGLAGRRNEQFF.

The genes are TRBV5-6 and TRBJ1-1; D perhaps matches TRBD1 (6 bases). With 0 bases removed from V and 3 bases from J, the gap between germline ends came to 12 bases. The CDR3 contains 15 residues. Germline CDR1 and CDR2: SGHDT and YYEEEE. The CDR3 sequence: CASSLVAGADTEAFF. The CDR3 DNA sequence: TGTGCCAGCAGCTTGGTAGCAGGGGCCGACACTGAAGCTTTCTTT.

This chain uses TRBV6-1 with TRBJ2-7; D is unclear. V lost 1 base, J lost 2 bases, and 9 bases lay in between. The CDR3 is 14 amino acids. Germline CDR1 is MNHNS and CDR2 is SASEGT. For the CDR3, the DNA is TGTGCCAGCAGTGAAGTTGCAGGCACCTACGAGCAGTACTTC. Its translation is CASSEVAGTYEQYF.

This rearrangement joins TRBV7-3 to TRBJ1-1; D is ambiguous. There are 15 residues in the CDR3. The germline gives CDR1 SGHTA, CDR2 FQGTGA. Trimming shortened V by 1 base and J by 1 base, and 10 bases separated the two germline ends. DNA of the CDR3: TGTGCCAGCAGCTTAATGGCCCCAGGGAACACTGAAGCTTTCTTT. This encodes CASSLMAPGNTEAFF.

J is TRBJ1-2 and V is TRBV7-9, with D unclear. The CDR3 is made up of 13 amino acids. V was pared by 5 bases and J by 4 bases, with 11 bases between. The germline V gene has CDR1 SEHNR and CDR2 FQNEAQ (reference sequence). The CDR3 protein is CASSPRESYGYTF. The CDR3 coding sequence is TGTGCCAGCAGCCCTAGGGAGAGCTATGGCTACACCTTC.

The J gene is TRBJ2-5, the V gene TRBV27, with unresolved D. The CDR3 covers 14 residues. Trimming cost V 2 bases and J 1 base, with 8 bases left between them. The germline CDR1 and CDR2 sequences are MNHEY and SMNVEV (reference sequence). The CDR3 spells CASSLKSVQETQYF. The CDR3 coding sequence is TGTGCCAGCAGTTTAAAGAGCGTCCAAGAGACCCAGTACTTC.